These T cell receptor beta chains were read from a single sample in a study of OX40 agonist ivuxolimab in advanced cancers. The method was immunoSEQ multiplex PCR; TCRdb's version includes in-frame clones alone and lacks a portion of them. Among fewer than 90,000 clones listed, approximately 86% were seen once. The sample was CD4+ or CD8+ T cells sorted from blood, taken in a trial of the OX40 agonist ivuxolimab. These receptor sequences come from an adult with an advanced solid tumor such as melanoma, head and neck, liver or kidney cancer. CDR3s include the opening cysteine and the closing phenylalanine or tryptophan.

TRBV6-1	TRBJ1-1	CASSLTGGGTEAFF
TRBV4-3	TRBJ1-2	CASSRELGSNYGYTF
TRBV4-2	TRBJ2-4	CASSQGGHLIQYF
TRBV30	TRBJ2-1	CACPGGSSSYNEQFF
TRBV30	TRBJ1-6	CAWSLDRVAYNSPLHF
TRBV5-4	TRBJ2-3	CASSEQGLGTDTQYF
TRBV7-2	TRBJ1-2	CASSGGGAYGYTF
TRBV15	TRBJ2-2	CATSRDYGGGELFF
TRBV2	TRBJ2-1	CASSPYNEQFF
TRBV6-5	TRBJ1-5	CAAGGPDQPQHF
TRBV10-3	TRBJ1-5	CAITPDSNQPQHF
TRBV5-1	TRBJ2-1	CASSLFGNEQFF
TRBV10-3	TRBJ2-5	CAIGLKETQYF
TRBV5-1	TRBJ1-4	CASSLNLGDGEKLFF
TRBV27	TRBJ2-5	CASKFQGQETQYF
TRBV7-2	TRBJ1-3	CASSLRRNTIYF
TRBV4-3	TRBJ1-4	CASSQGGGTFNEKLFF
TRBV7-3	TRBJ2-2	CASSLARQLTGELFF
TRBV19	TRBJ1-1	CASSRRGRLMGNTEAFF
TRBV11-3	TRBJ2-2	CASSLDVWGANTGELFF
TRBV7-2	TRBJ1-4	CASREQGATNEKLFF
TRBV11-2	TRBJ2-6	CASSLMGAGSGANVLTF
TRBV2	TRBJ2-2	CASSGTGGTGELFF
TRBV5-5	TRBJ2-1	CASSQTVSGSYNEQFF
TRBV28	TRBJ1-2	CASISGLYGYTF
TRBV11-2	TRBJ1-2	CASSLVKESGYTF
TRBV7-2	TRBJ1-3	CASSFSPGRGNTIYF
TRBV7-9	TRBJ2-5	CASSSPSGYQETQYF
TRBV7-3	TRBJ2-5	CASSPGTGGQETQYF
TRBV6-5	TRBJ2-7	CASTPQALSSYEQYF
TRBV12-5	TRBJ2-5	CASAATGIQETQYF
TRBV18	TRBJ2-2	CASSPLRNTGELFF
TRBV6-6	TRBJ2-5	CASRHQRETQYF
TRBV28	TRBJ2-7	CASRSFSGGEQYF
TRBV5-6	TRBJ2-1	CASSMDRGHNEQFF
TRBV11-2	TRBJ2-5	CASRRQGVQETQYF
TRBV6-5	TRBJ1-4	CASSYSGTGDEKLFF
TRBV12-1	TRBJ1-5	CASRLARRSQPQHF
TRBV28	TRBJ1-6	CASRATGENSPLHF
TRBV9	TRBJ1-3	CASSYIPGTGDLSGNTIYF
TRBV9	TRBJ2-5	CASSVGTRIQETQYF
TRBV28	TRBJ1-2	CASKEGTSQGYTF
TRBV7-2	TRBJ1-2	CASSLRGDYGYTF
TRBV4-3	TRBJ2-1	CASSQVAAGGPRNEQFF
TRBV11-2	TRBJ2-2	CASSLAGGSNTGELFF
TRBV5-4	TRBJ2-6	CASSFRPGHYSGANVLTF
TRBV7-2	TRBJ2-3	CASSLVWGSLTDTQYF
TRBV7-2	TRBJ2-5	CASRRGSGGAGETQYF